These 25 T cell receptor beta chains came from one sample sequenced in a study of T cell responses to AZD1222 COVID-19 vaccine. Only in-frame clones appear in the TCRdb table, and some are missing; sequencing was by immunoSEQ multiplex PCR. The table shows about 100,000 clones, with roughly 89% occurring only once. The specimen comprised peripheral blood, sampled on day 0 of AZD1222 vaccination. All receptors derive from an adult in good health.

V usage is TRBV29-1 and J usage is TRBJ2-7; 7 positions match TRBD1. CDR1 is SQVTM, CDR2 ANQGSEA, per germline. After removal of 2 bases from V and 2 bases from J, the junction contained 9 bases not matched to a gene. The CDR3 totals 15 residues. CDR3 sequence reads: CSVEKITGETYEQYF. CDR3 in DNA: TGCAGCGTTGAAAAGATTACAGGGGAGACCTACGAGCAGTACTTC.

The gene calls are TRBV6-5 and TRBJ1-2, with 9 bases aligning to TRBD1. Looked up from germline, CDR1 is MNHEY and CDR2 is SVGAGI. The CDR3 spans 15 residues. V shed 8 bases, J shed 5 bases, and the junction held 12 bases outside the gene matches. The CDR3 nucleotides read TGTGCCAGCCGGTGGGGAACAGGGGGCGCGTATGGCTACACCTTC. Amino acids: CASRWGTGGAYGYTF.

V usage is TRBV10-2 and J usage is TRBJ2-7; 11 bases are a match to TRBD1. The CDR3 runs 13 residues. The V gene end was trimmed by 8 bases and the J gene end by 7 bases; junction bases not matched to a gene: 7. The germline CDR1 and CDR2 sequences are WSHSY and SAAADI. The CDR3 sequence: CASRGDRGWEQYF. The CDR3 coding sequence is TGCGCCAGCCGTGGGGACAGGGGGTGGGAGCAGTACTTC.

The chain joins TRBV7-2 to TRBJ1-4; TRBD1 matches 8 bases. Germline V gene sequence: CDR1 SGHTA, CDR2 FQGNSA. Trimming at V came to 2 bases and at J to 12 bases, leaving 17 bases not matched to a gene. The CDR3 sequence is 17 residues long. CDR3 sequence: CASSLRAYRGALGELFF. In nucleotides, the CDR3 is TGTGCCAGCAGCTTACGTGCCTACAGGGGGGCCCTTGGGGAACTGTTTTTT.

The rearrangement joins TRBV19 to TRBJ2-3, with 7 bases fitting TRBD1. V trimming: 4 bases; J trimming: 2 bases; junction bases outside the gene matches: 12. The germline gives CDR1 LNHDA, CDR2 SQIVND (reference sequence). The CDR3 loop spans 17 amino acids. CDR3 nucleotides: TGTGCCAGTAGTAGGCGCCGGGACAGCATTACCACAGATACGCAGTATTTT. As protein: CASSRRRDSITTDTQYF. The whole variable domain, filled in from reference TRBV19 and TRBJ2-3, reads DGGITQSPKYLFRKEGQNVTLSCEQNLNHDAMYWYRQDPGQGLRLIYYSQIVNDFQKGDIAEGYSVSREKKESFPLTVTSAQKNPTAFYLCASSRRRDSITTDTQYFGPGTRLTVL.

The chain uses TRBV24-1 and TRBJ1-5; 7 bases agree with TRBD1. Unmatched junction bases numbered 7, after V lost 4 bases and J lost 5 bases. The CDR3 is made up of 15 amino acids. Germline CDR1 and CDR2: KGHDR and SFDVKD. DNA for the CDR3: TGTGCCACCAGTGACCAGACAGGGTCCGATCAGCCCCAGCATTTT. Translated, it gives CATSDQTGSDQPQHF.

The chain combines TRBV11-3 with TRBJ1-2; TRBD1 might be the D (5 bases). Germline values: CDR1 SGHNT, CDR2 YENEEA. V shed 4 bases and J shed 6 bases, with 18 bases lying between them. The CDR3 sequence is 15 residues long. The CDR3 reads CASSSEQVPRDGYTF. The CDR3 DNA is TGTGCCAGCAGCTCAGAACAAGTCCCCAGGGATGGCTACACCTTC.

This sequence joins TRBV2 and TRBJ1-5; no definite D call. The germline gives CDR1 SNHLY, CDR2 FYNNEI. V lost 6 bases and J lost 3, with 15 bases in between. The CDR3 extends over 15 amino acids. The CDR3 sequence: CASRGIGPLNQPQHF. Written as DNA, the CDR3 is TGTGCCAGCAGGGGGATAGGGCCACTCAATCAGCCCCAGCATTTT.

The J gene is TRBJ1-6, the V gene TRBV19, with D possibly being TRBD1 (6 bases). V dropped 6 bases and J dropped 7 bases, with 19 bases sitting between them. CDR1 is LNHDA, CDR2 SQIVND, per germline (reference sequence). CDR3 length: 16 amino acids. The CDR3 DNA reads TGTGCCAGTAGCCTCAACAGGGCACAAATAAATTCACCCCTCCACTTT. Encoded protein: CASSLNRAQINSPLHF.

The chain carries TRBV6-5 and TRBJ1-1; D might be TRBD1 (5 bases). V dropped 4 bases and J dropped 12 bases, with 18 bases sitting between them. The CDR3 has 13 residues. Germline assignment: CDR1 MNHEY and CDR2 SVGAGI. The CDR3 sequence: CASSWGRDQVTFF. The CDR3 DNA reads as TGTGCCAGCAGTTGGGGCAGGGACCAAGTGACTTTCTTT.

The chain recombines TRBV7-3 with TRBJ1-1; maybe TRBD1 (5 bases). V was clipped by 5 bases and J by 3 bases, with 10 bases between them. Germline V gene lookup returns CDR1 SGHTA and CDR2 FQGTGA. The CDR3 totals 13 residues. CDR3 sequence: CASSVDRDTEAFF. CDR3 in DNA: TGTGCCAGCAGCGTAGACAGAGACACTGAAGCTTTCTTT.

This sequence joins TRBV7-9 and TRBJ2-5; D might be TRBD2 (5 bases). The V gene's germline CDR1 is SEHNR and CDR2 FQNEAQ (reference sequence). Trimming took 1 base from V and 5 from J, leaving 14 bases between them. The CDR3 is made up of 15 amino acids. The CDR3 DNA reads TGTGCCAGCAGCTTAGGGTCTACTAGGGTTGAGACCCAGTACTTC. Translating gives CASSLGSTRVETQYF.

The J gene is TRBJ2-3, the V gene TRBV7-8; D unresolved. V was pared by 5 bases and J by 8 bases, with 5 bases between. Germline values: CDR1 SGHVS, CDR2 FQNEAQ. This CDR3 spans 10 amino acids. DNA of the CDR3: TGTGCCAGCAGCCAACTTACGCAGTATTTT. Translating it yields CASSQLTQYF.

This clone appeared once. Other nucleotide sequences in the sample specify the same CDR3. V usage is TRBV5-1 and J usage is TRBJ1-1; 7 nucleotides match TRBD1. Unmatched junction bases numbered 3, after V lost 3 bases and J lost 4 bases. Germline V CDR1 and CDR2: SGHRS, YFSETQ. This CDR3 spans 13 amino acids. CDR3 DNA: TGCGCCAGCAGCTGGACAGGAGTCACTGAAGCTTTCTTT. Encoded protein: CASSWTGVTEAFF.

This chain joins TRBV6-5 and TRBJ1-4; D perhaps matches TRBD1 (6 bases). V was cut by 4 bases and J by 4 bases, with 13 bases left in between. CDR3 size: 15 residues. Germline values: CDR1 MNHEY, CDR2 SVGAGI. CDR3: CASSSMGGFNEKLFF. Here the CDR3 DNA reads TGTGCCAGCAGTTCCATGGGGGGCTTTAATGAAAAACTGTTTTTT.

The V call is TRBV4-1, the J call TRBJ1-2; 7 bases line up with TRBD1. V shed 5 bases, J shed 2 bases, and the junction held 8 bases outside the gene matches. Looked up from germline, CDR1 is MGHRA and CDR2 is YSYEKL. The CDR3 has 15 residues. The CDR3 loop is CASSERQGENYGYTF. DNA for the CDR3: TGCGCCAGCAGCGAACGACAGGGTGAGAACTATGGCTACACCTTC.

The rearrangement uses TRBV2 and TRBJ2-6; 8 nucleotides agree with TRBD2. The CDR3 has 18 residues. Unmatched junction bases numbered 7, after V lost 3 bases and J lost 0 bases. The germline CDR1 and CDR2 sequences are SNHLY and FYNNEI. CDR3 sequence (DNA): TGTGCCAGCAGTGATGAGCGGGGGACCAGCTCTGGGGCCAACGTCCTGACTTTC. Amino acid sequence: CASSDERGTSSGANVLTF.

This chain links TRBV5-1 with TRBJ1-1; 7 nucleotides agree with TRBD1. CDR3 length equals 15 residues. Per germline, CDR1 SGHRS and CDR2 YFSETQ. J was trimmed by 7 bases and V by 2 bases; bases with no gene match: 11. The CDR3, as DNA: TGCGCCAGCAGCTTTGGACAGGCGAGGACCGGTGAAGCTTTCTTT. Amino acid sequence: CASSFGQARTGEAFF.

V usage is TRBV7-2 and J usage is TRBJ2-5; D gene unclear. Germline V gene lookup returns CDR1 SGHTA and CDR2 FQGNSA. The CDR3 sequence is 14 residues long. Trimming pared 5 bases from V and 3 bases from J, leaving 13 bases between. The CDR3 DNA is TGTGCCAGCAGCCACCCAGGTCTGGAAGAGACCCAGTACTTC. This codes for CASSHPGLEETQYF.

This clone showed up just a few times. The chain has TRBV15 and TRBJ2-6; the D gene is possibly TRBD2 (5 bases). The CDR3 is made up of 17 amino acids. The V and J ends lost 3 bases and 2 bases respectively, with 14 bases between them. Germline V CDR1 and CDR2: LNHNV, YYDKDF (reference sequence). CDR3 region: CATSSSGRGAGANVLTF. CDR3 nucleotide sequence: TGTGCCACCAGCAGTTCAGGTCGGGGAGCTGGGGCCAACGTCCTGACTTTC.

This chain joins TRBV5-4 and TRBJ2-2; D might be TRBD1 or TRBD2, each matching 5 bases. V gave up 3 bases and J gave up 3 bases, with 15 bases separating them. Per germline, CDR1 SGHNT and CDR2 YYREEE (reference sequence). CDR3 size: 16 residues. This chain's CDR3 is CASSSARGKDTGELFF. The CDR3, as DNA: TGTGCCAGCAGCTCCGCGAGGGGAAAAGACACCGGGGAGCTGTTTTTT.

This chain links TRBV28 with TRBJ1-4; a weak D match, TRBD1 (6 bases). V dropped 8 bases and J dropped 8 bases, with 12 bases sitting between them. The CDR3 is 12 residues long. Germline values: CDR1 MDHEN, CDR2 SYDVKM. The CDR3 DNA follows: TGTGCCAGCGCTGATAGGGGGGAAAAACTGTTTTTT. Protein sequence: CASADRGEKLFF.

This chain connects TRBV2 to TRBJ1-5; TRBD1 aligns across 8 bases. Trimming at V came to 7 bases and at J to 4 bases, leaving 6 bases not matched to a gene. This CDR3 is built from 14 residues. Germline V CDR1 and CDR2: SNHLY, FYNNEI. The CDR3 region is CASTGDRGNQPQHF. In nucleotides, the CDR3 is TGTGCCAGCACCGGAGACAGGGGTAATCAGCCCCAGCATTTT. Together with reference TRBV2 and TRBJ1-5, the CDR3 gives the full variable domain: EPEVTQTPSHQVTQMGQEVILRCVPISNHLYFYWYRQILGQKVEFLVSFYNNEISEKSEIFDDQFSVERPDGSNFTLKIRSTKLEDSAMYFCASTGDRGNQPQHFGDGTRLSIL.

This clone appeared a single time. V usage is TRBV21-1 and J usage is TRBJ1-1; whether TRBD1, the table's D call, matches the DNA was not checked. TRBV21-1 is termed a pseudogene. The CDR3 totals 16 residues. DNA of the CDR3: TGTGCCAGCAGCAAAGATGGGACAGGGAGGAACACTGAAGCTTTCTTT. Its translation: CASSKDGTGRNTEAFF.

The chain combines TRBV5-4 with TRBJ2-5, with a possible D match to TRBD2 (6 bases). The germline V gene has CDR1 SGHNT and CDR2 YYREEE (reference sequence). V was pared by 5 bases and J by 5 bases, with 19 bases between. The CDR3 is 15 residues long. In DNA form, the CDR3 reads TGTGCCAGCAGAAATGATTATTTAGCGGCGGAGACCCAGTACTTC. Amino acids: CASRNDYLAAETQYF.